This TCR beta chain is drawn from a study of blood T cell repertoires in COVID-19. The length of the CDR3 is 13 residues. The germline V gene has CDR1 MNHEY and CDR2 SVGEGT. Trimming took off 4 bases at V and 4 bases at J, with 10 bases between the two ends. Assay used: immunoSEQ multiplex PCR; TCRdb lists only in-frame clones, some missing. The sample has about 270,000 clones, 80% to 90% seen once; the top ten hold 2.4%. This receptor was identified in a woman younger than 35 who had recovered from COVID-19. Source material: PBMCs or T cells enriched from blood (not recorded which). The rearrangement links TRBV6-2 or TRBV6-3 to TRBJ1-2; D possibly corresponds to TRBD1 (6 bases). CDR3 nucleotide sequence: TGTGCCAGCAGTTTAGGGGGGGGCTATGGCTACACCTTC. This sequence encodes CASSLGGGYGYTF.